Described below is a single T cell receptor beta chain sequence and its context. CDR1 is LNHNV, CDR2 YYDKDF, per germline (reference sequence). CDR3 length: 15 amino acids. Trimming shortened V by 3 bases and J by 3 bases, and 12 bases separated the two germline ends. The table came from immunoSEQ multiplex PCR; TCRdb's copy has only in-frame clones and leaves some out. The top ten clones hold about 2.4% of a sample with around 330,000 clones, about 88% of them seen once. The data were taken from a study of blood T cell repertoires in COVID-19. Participants, about 18 to 100 years old, spanned approximately 25 US areas.

The chain links TRBV15 to TRBJ1-5; perhaps TRBD1 as D (6 bases). The receptor comes from a man in his 60s who had recovered from COVID-19. What was sequenced was PBMCs or T cells enriched from blood (not recorded which). CDR3 in amino acids: CATSSFTGNNQPQHF. The CDR3 DNA is TGTGCCACCAGCAGTTTTACAGGGAACAATCAGCCCCAGCATTTT.